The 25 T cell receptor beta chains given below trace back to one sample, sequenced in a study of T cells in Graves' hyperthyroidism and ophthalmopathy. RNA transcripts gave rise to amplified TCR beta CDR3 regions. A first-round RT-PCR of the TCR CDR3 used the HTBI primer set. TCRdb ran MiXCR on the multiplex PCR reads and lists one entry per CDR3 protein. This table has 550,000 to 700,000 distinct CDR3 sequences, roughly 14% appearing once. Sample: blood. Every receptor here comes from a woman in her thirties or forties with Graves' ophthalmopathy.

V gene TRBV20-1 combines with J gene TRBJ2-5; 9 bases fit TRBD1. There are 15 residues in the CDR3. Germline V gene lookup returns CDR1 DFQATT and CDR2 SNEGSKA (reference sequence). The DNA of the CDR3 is TGCAGCGCCACACCCCAGGACAGGGGAAGAGAGACCCAGTACTTC. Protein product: CSATPQDRGRETQYF.

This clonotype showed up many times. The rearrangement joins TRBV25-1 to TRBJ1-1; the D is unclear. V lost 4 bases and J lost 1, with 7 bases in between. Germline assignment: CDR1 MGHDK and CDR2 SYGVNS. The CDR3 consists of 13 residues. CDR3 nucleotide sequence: TGTGCCAGCAGTGCGGAATGGAACACTGAAGCTTTCTTT. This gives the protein CASSAEWNTEAFF.

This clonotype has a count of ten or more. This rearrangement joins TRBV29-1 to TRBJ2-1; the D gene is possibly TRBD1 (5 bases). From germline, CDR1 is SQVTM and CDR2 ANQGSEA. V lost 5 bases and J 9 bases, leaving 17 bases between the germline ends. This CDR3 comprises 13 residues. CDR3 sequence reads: CSVQGALYGEQFF. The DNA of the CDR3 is TGCAGCGTTCAAGGGGCACTATATGGTGAGCAGTTCTTC.

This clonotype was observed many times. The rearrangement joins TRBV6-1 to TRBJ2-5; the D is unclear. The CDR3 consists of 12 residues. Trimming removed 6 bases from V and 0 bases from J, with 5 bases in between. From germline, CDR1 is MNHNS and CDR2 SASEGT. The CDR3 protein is CASRQYQETQYF. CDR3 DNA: TGTGCCAGCAGACAGTACCAAGAGACCCAGTACTTC.

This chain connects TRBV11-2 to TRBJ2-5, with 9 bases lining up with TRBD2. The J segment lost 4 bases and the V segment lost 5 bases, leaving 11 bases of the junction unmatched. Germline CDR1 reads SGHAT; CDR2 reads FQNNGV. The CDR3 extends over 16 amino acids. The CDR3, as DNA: TGTGCCAGCAGCGGCACGGCGGGAGGGCCGACAGAGACCCAGTACTTC. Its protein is CASSGTAGGPTETQYF. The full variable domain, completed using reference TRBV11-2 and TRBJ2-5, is EAGVAQSPRYKIIEKRQSVAFWCNPISGHATLYWYQQILGQGPKLLIQFQNNGVVDDSQLPKDRFSAERLKGVDSTLKIQPAKLEDSAVYLCASSGTAGGPTETQYFGPGTRLLVL.

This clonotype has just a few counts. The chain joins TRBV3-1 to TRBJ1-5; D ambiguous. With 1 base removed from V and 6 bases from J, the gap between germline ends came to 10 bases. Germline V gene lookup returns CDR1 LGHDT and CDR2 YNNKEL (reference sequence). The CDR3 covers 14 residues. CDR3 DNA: TGTGCCAGCAGCCAAGTCTCGGGGAGTCAGCCCCAGCATTTT. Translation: CASSQVSGSQPQHF. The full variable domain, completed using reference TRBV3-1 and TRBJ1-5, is DTAVSQTPKYLVTQMGNDKSIKCEQNLGHDTMYWYKQDSKKFLKIMFSYNNKELIINETVPNRFSPKSPDKAHLNLHINSLELGDSAVYFCASSQVSGSQPQHFGDGTRLSIL.

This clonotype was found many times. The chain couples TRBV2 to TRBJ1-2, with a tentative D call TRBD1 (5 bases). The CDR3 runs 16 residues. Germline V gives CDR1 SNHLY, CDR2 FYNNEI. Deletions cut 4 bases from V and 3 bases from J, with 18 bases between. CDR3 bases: TGTGCCAGCAGTGGACGGGGGGACGGATCTCACTATGGCTACACCTTC. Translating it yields CASSGRGDGSHYGYTF.

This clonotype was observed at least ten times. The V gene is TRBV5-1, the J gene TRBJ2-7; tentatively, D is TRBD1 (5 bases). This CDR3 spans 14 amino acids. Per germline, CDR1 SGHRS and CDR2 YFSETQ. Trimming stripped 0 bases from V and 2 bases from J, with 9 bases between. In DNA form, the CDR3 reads TGCGCCAGCAGCTTGGAGGGGTATCCCTACGAGCAGTACTTC. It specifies CASSLEGYPYEQYF.

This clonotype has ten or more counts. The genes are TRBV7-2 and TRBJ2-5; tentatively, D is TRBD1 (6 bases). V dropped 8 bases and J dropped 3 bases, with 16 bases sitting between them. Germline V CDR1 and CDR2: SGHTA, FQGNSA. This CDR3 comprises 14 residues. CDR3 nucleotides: TGTGCCAGCCGCGCCTATGACAGGAAAGAGACCCAGTACTTC. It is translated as CASRAYDRKETQYF. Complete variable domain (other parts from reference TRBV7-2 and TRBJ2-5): GAGVSQSPSNKVTEKGKDVELRCDPISGHTALYWYRQSLGQGLEFLIYFQGNSAPDKSGLPSDRFSAERTGGSVSTLTIQRTQQEDSAVYLCASRAYDRKETQYFGPGTRLLVL.

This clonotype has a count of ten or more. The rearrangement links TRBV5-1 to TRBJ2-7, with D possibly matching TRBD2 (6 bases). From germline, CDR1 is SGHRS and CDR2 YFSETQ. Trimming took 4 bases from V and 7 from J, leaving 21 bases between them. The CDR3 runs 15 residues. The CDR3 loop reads CASSLYPGSAGEQYF. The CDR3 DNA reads TGCGCCAGCAGCCTATACCCCGGGAGCGCAGGGGAGCAGTACTTC. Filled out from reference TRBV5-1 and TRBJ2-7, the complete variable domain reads KAGVTQTPRYLIKTRGQQVTLSCSPISGHRSVSWYQQTPGQGLQFLFEYFSETQRNKGNFPGRFSGRQFSNSRSEMNVSTLELGDSALYLCASSLYPGSAGEQYFGPGTRLTVT.

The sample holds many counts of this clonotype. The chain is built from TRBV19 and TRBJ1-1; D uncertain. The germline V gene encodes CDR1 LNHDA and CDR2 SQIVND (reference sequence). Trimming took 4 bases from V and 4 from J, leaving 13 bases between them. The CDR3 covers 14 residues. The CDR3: CASSTPGGVTEAFF. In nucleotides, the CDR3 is TGTGCCAGTAGTACCCCAGGAGGAGTCACTGAAGCTTTCTTT.

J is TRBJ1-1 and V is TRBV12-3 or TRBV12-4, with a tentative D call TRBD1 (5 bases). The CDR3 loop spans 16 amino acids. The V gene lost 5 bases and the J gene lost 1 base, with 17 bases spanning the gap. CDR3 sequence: CASSRQVGAKNTEAFF. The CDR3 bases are TGTGCCAGCAGTCGGCAGGTAGGGGCTAAGAACACTGAAGCTTTCTTT.

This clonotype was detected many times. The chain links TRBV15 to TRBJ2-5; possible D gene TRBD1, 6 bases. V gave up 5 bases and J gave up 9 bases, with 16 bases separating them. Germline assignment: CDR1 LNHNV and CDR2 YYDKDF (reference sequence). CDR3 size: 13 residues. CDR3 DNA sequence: TGTGCCACCAGCTCCTTACAGGGAAGGGCCCAGTACTTC. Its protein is CATSSLQGRAQYF. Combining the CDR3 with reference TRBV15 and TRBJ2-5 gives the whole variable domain DAMVIQNPRYQVTQFGKPVTLSCSQTLNHNVMYWYQQKSSQAPKLLFHYYDKDFNNEADTPDNFQSRRPNTSFCFLDIRSPGLGDTAMYLCATSSLQGRAQYFGPGTRLLVL.

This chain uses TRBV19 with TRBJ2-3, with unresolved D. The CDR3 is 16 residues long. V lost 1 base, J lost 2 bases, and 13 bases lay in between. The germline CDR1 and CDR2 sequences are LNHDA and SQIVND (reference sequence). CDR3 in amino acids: CASSIGRQSHTDTQYF. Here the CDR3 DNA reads TGTGCCAGTAGTATAGGCAGGCAAAGTCACACAGATACGCAGTATTTT.

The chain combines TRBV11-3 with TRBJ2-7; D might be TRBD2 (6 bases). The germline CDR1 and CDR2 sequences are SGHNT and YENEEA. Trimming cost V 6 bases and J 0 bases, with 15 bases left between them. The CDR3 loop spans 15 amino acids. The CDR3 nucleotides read TGTGCCAGCAGTTCGTTTACCGGGGGCTCCTACGAGCAGTACTTC. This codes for CASSSFTGGSYEQYF.

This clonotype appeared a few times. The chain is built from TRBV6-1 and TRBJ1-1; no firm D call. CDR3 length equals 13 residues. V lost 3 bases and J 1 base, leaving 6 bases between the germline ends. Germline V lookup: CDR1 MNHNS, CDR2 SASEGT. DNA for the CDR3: TGTGCCAGCAGTGAGTTAAAGAACACTGAAGCTTTCTTT. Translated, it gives CASSELKNTEAFF.

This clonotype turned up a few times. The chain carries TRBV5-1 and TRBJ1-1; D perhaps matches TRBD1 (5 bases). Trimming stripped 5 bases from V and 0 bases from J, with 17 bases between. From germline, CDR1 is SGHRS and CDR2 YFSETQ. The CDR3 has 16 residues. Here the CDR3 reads CASRGQGITLNTEAFF. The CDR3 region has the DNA TGCGCCAGCAGGGGGCAGGGAATCACCCTGAACACTGAAGCTTTCTTT.

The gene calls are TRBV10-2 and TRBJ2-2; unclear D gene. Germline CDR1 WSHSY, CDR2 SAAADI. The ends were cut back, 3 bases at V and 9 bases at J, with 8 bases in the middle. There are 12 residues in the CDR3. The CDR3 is CASSEMGRELFF. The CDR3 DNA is TGCGCCAGCAGTGAAATGGGCCGGGAGCTGTTTTTT.

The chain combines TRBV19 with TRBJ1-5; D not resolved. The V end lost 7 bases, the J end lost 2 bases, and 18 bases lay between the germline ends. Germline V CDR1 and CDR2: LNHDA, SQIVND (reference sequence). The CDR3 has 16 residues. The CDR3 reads CASTPGGLYGNQPQHF. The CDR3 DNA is TGTGCCAGTACCCCCGGCGGGTTGTATGGCAATCAGCCCCAGCATTTT.

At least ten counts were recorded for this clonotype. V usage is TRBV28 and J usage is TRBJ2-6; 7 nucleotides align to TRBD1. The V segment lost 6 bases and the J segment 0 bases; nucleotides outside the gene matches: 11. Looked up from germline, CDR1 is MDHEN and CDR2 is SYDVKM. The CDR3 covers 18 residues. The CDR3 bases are TGTGCCAGCAGCTCTGGGACAGCCCTTCTCTCTGGGGCCAACGTCCTGACTTTC. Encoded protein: CASSSGTALLSGANVLTF.

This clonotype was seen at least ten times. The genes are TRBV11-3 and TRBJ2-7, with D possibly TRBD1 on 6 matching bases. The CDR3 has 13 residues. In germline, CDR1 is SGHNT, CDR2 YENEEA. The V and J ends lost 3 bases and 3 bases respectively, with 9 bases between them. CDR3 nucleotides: TGTGCCAGCAGCTTGGACAGACTCTACGAGCAGTACTTC. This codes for CASSLDRLYEQYF.

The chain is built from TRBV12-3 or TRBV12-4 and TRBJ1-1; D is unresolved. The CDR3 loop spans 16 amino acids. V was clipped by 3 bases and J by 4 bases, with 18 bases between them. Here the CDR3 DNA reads TGTGCCAGCAGTTTCGGCGGTTTGGGCCCCGCCACTGAAGCTTTCTTT. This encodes CASSFGGLGPATEAFF.

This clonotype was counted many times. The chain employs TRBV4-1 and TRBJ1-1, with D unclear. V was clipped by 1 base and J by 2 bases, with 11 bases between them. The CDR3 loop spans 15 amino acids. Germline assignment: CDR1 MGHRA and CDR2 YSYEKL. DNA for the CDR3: TGCGCCAGCAGCCAAGCGGCACAACGTAACACTGAAGCTTTCTTT. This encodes CASSQAAQRNTEAFF.

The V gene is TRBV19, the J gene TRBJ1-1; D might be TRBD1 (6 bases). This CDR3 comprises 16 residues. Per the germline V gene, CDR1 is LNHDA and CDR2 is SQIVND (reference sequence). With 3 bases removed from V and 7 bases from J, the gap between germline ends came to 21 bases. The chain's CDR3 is CASSIPLGGGPLEAFF. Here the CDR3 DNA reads TGTGCCAGTAGTATTCCCTTAGGGGGGGGACCTCTTGAAGCTTTCTTT.

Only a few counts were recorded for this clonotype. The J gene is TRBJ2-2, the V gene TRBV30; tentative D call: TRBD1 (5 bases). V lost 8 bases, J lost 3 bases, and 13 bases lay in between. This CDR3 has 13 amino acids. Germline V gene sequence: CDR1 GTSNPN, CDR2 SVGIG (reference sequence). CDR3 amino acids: CAGASRYTGELFF. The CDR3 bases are TGTGCCGGGGCAAGCCGTTACACCGGGGAGCTGTTTTTT. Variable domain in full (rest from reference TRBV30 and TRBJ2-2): SQTIHQWPATLVQPVGSPLSLECTVEGTSNPNLYWYRQAAGRGLQLLFYSVGIGQISSEVPQNLSASRPQDRQFILSSKKLLLSDSGFYLCAGASRYTGELFFGEGSRLTVL.